Here is one T cell receptor beta chain with its context. In the CD4+ fraction, cells were divided into CD45RA+ naive and CD45RA-negative memory subsets. Unmatched junction bases numbered 6, after V lost 3 bases and J lost 4 bases. This CDR3 is 15 amino acids long. Looked up from germline, CDR1 is SGHNT and CDR2 is YYREEE (reference sequence). The data were taken from a study of shared clonotypes between healthy human individuals. The genomic DNA of each subset was split evenly across several immunoSEQ plates. Sequenced by immunoSEQ multiplex PCR; TCRdb stores in-frame clones only, minus some. This sample has fewer than 1.6 million clones, with approximately 98.5% found just once.

This sequence was found in a man under 40 in good health. The chain uses TRBV5-4 and TRBJ2-2; 7 bases agree with TRBD1. The material sequenced was naive CD4+ T cells sorted from blood. Documented subset: CD45RA+ positively selected. CDR3 amino acids: CASSSQGTGTGELFF. The CDR3 bases are TGTGCCAGCAGCTCACAGGGGACGGGCACCGGGGAGCTGTTTTTT.